The source of this T cell receptor (beta chain) is a study of T cell responses to AZD1222 COVID-19 vaccine. The table lists this clone with a count of one. Its antigen is still unknown. V lost 5 bases and J 4 bases, leaving 14 bases between the germline ends. CDR1 and CDR2 (germline): SGHVS, FQNEAQ. The CDR3 runs 14 residues. General study points: No day 14 peak samples; only post-peak repertoires were characterized. AZD1222 recipients seropositive at baseline numbered only 5 or 6. Across spike, vaccine-associated CD4 TCRs were found, dominant at 160-218 and 743-854. Of spike-specific TCRs, nearly half reportedly target regions left unmutated in variants.

Here immunoSEQ multiplex PCR was the method, and the copy in TCRdb shows in-frame clones only, minus some. Seen here are 54,000 or so clones, 80% observed once, and the top ten hold approximately 5.2%. Sequenced here: peripheral blood, sampled 28 days after the second AZD1222 dose. This clonotype originated in an adult who received the AZD1222 COVID-19 vaccine. The chain combines TRBV7-8 with TRBJ2-5; TRBD2 is a possible D gene (5 bases). This chain's CDR3 is CASSPGGRRETQYF. The CDR3 coding sequence is TGTGCCAGCAGCCCAGGAGGCAGGAGAGAGACCCAGTACTTC.